In its sample, the clone carrying this T cell receptor (beta chain) was seen a few times. Noted time point: pre-sensitization, week 0. Regarding treatment: therapeutic diphenylcyclopropenone sensitization with weekly scalp DPC. This sample was included in a study of human T cells and chemical hapten exposure. MiXCR, run by TCRdb on the RACE reads, gives a single entry per CDR3 protein. This sample yields around 300,000 distinct CDR3 sequences, of which 4.5% to 5.5% are seen a single time; approximately 8.2% belongs to the top ten. The J segment lost 6 bases and the V segment lost 3 bases, leaving 1 base of the junction unmatched. This CDR3 is 13 amino acids long.

The sample in question was whole blood, obtained in connection with sensitization to the hapten diphenylcyclopropenone (DPC). The chain carries TRBV12-3 or TRBV12-4 and TRBJ2-1; 8 bases are a match to TRBD2. The sequence was collected from a woman between 18 and 29 years old with alopecia areata. Some clones in this sample may be carry-over from other donors' samples. CDR3 coding DNA: TGTGCCAGCAGTTTCAGCGGGAGCAATGAGCAGTTCTTC. Its protein is CASSFSGSNEQFF.